The 5 T cell receptor beta chains below all came from one sample that was sequenced in a study of blood T cell repertoires in COVID-19. The repertoire was sequenced with immunoSEQ multiplex PCR; TCRdb's copy has only in-frame clones and lacks some. The sample shows 250,000 or so clones, roughly nine tenths of them seen only once. Sequencing was performed on peripheral blood. All receptors come from a man aged 35-49 years with active or convalescent COVID-19.

CDR3 sequence (DNA): TGTGCCAGCAGAGATAGACAGGTGATACAAGAGACCCAGTACTTC. Translation: CASRDRQVIQETQYF. This chain links TRBV2 with TRBJ2-5; TRBD1 might be the D (6 bases). Trimming pared 6 bases from V and 2 bases from J, leaving 16 bases between. Germline V lookup: CDR1 SNHLY, CDR2 FYNNEI. This CDR3 spans 15 amino acids.

This chain joins TRBV6-5 and TRBJ1-4; TRBD1 matches at 10 bases. This CDR3 has 14 residues. Germline CDR1 is MNHEY and CDR2 is SVGAGI. V lost 6 bases and J lost 7; bases outside the gene matches: 5. The CDR3 DNA reads TGTGCCAGCAGAATGACAGGGGGCGGTGAAAAACTGTTTTTT. Protein product: CASRMTGGGEKLFF.

In DNA, the CDR3 is TGTGCCTGGAGTGTACAAGAGGGTCAGCCCCAGCATTTT. It specifies CAWSVQEGQPQHF. J is TRBJ1-5 and V is TRBV30; no firm D call. Per the germline V gene, CDR1 is GTSNPN and CDR2 is SVGIG (reference sequence). V was shortened by 0 bases and J by 6 bases, with 9 bases between the two germline ends. CDR3 length equals 13 residues.

The V call is TRBV5-1, the J call TRBJ2-7, with 8 bases aligning to TRBD1. The CDR3 consists of 14 residues. J lost 10 bases, V lost 6 bases, and 15 bases had no gene match. Germline lookup yields CDR1 SGHRS and CDR2 YFSETQ. CDR3 bases: TGCGCCAGCACTGAGGGGACAGGTGGGGTCCCCCAGTACTTC. This gives the protein CASTEGTGGVPQYF.

The chain carries TRBV18 and TRBJ2-7; D gene uncertain. V was shortened by 3 bases and J by 1 base, with 16 bases between the two germline ends. The CDR3 extends over 16 amino acids. Per germline, CDR1 KGHSH and CDR2 LQKENI. The DNA of the CDR3 is TGTGCCAGCTCACCTGCAAGACACAGTGGATCCTACGAGCAGTACTTC. This sequence encodes CASSPARHSGSYEQYF.